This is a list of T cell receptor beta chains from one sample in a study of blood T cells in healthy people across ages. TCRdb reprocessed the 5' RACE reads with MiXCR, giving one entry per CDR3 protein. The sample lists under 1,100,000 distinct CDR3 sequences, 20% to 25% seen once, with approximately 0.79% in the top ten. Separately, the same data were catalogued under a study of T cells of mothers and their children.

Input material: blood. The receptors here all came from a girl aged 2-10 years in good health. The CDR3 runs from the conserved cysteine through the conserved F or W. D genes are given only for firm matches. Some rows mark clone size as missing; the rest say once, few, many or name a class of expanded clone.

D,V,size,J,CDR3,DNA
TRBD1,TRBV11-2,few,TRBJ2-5,CASSSYRGVTQYF,TGTGCCAGCAGCTCCTACAGGGGAGTGACCCAGTACTTC
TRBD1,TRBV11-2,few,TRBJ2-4,CASRAVRGQGPGMENIQYF,TGTGCCAGCAGGGCTGTAAGGGGACAGGGGCCAGGGATGGAAAACATTCAGTACTTC
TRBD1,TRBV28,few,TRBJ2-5,CASTKVEGTGEVETQYF,TGTGCCAGCACCAAGGTGGAAGGGACAGGGGAGGTGGAGACCCAGTACTTC
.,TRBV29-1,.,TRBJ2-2,CSARDGNTGELFF,TGCAGCGCCCGGGACGGCAACACCGGGGAGCTGTTTTTT
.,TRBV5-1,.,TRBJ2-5,CASSLGASRQETQYF,TGCGCCAGCAGCTTGGGGGCTAGCCGGCAAGAGACCCAGTACTTC
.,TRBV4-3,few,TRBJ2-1,CASSQSLETNEQFF,TGCGCCAGCAGCCAATCCTTAGAGACCAATGAGCAGTTCTTC
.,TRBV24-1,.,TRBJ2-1,CATSDKRYSYNEQFF,TGTGCCACCAGTGACAAAAGATATTCCTACAATGAGCAGTTCTTC
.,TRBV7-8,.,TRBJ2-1,CASSLHARPFNEQFF,TGTGCCAGCAGCTTACATGCTAGGCCCTTCAATGAGCAGTTCTTC
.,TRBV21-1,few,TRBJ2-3,CASSSWPGTPRGGTQYF,TGTGCCAGCAGCAGCTGGCCCGGGACACCAAGGGGAGGTACGCAGTATTTT
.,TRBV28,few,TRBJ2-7,CASRRDHEQYF,TGTGCCAGCAGGCGGGACCACGAGCAGTACTTC
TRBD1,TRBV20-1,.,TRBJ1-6,CSAREGTVRSPLHF,TGCAGTGCTAGGGAGGGGACAGTTCGGTCACCCCTCCACTTT
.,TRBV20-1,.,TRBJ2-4,CSAGSGAIFAKNIQYF,TGCAGTGCTGGATCCGGGGCGATCTTTGCCAAAAACATTCAGTACTTC
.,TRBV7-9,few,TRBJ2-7,CASTTQDSSYEQYF,TGTGCCAGCACCACTCAGGATAGCTCCTACGAGCAGTACTTC
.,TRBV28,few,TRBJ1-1,CASPDGENTEAFF,TGTGCCAGTCCCGACGGAGAGAACACTGAAGCTTTCTTT
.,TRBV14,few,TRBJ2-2,CASSQDWLGSPTGELFF,TGTGCCAGCAGCCAAGATTGGCTAGGCAGTCCGACCGGGGAGCTGTTTTTT
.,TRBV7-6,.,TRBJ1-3,CASSFSEGYSGNTIYF,TGTGCCAGCAGCTTTTCGGAGGGTTACTCTGGAAACACCATATATTTT